This T cell receptor (beta chain) emerged from a study of blood T cell repertoires in COVID-19. Study as a whole: COVID-19 samples collected from the United States, Italy and Spain covered acute and convalescent phases. In each case, the material was cDNA or gDNA derived from T cells, B-cell-depleted T cells, or PBMCs.

The germline gives CDR1 SGHRS, CDR2 YFSETQ. This CDR3 comprises 14 residues. Trimming at V came to 4 bases and at J to 8 bases, leaving 7 bases not matched to a gene. Some clones are missing from TCRdb's copy, which holds only in-frame ones; the method was immunoSEQ multiplex PCR. The data hold around 160,000 clones, with 65% to 85% observed a single time. The sequenced material came from peripheral blood. The sequence was obtained from a woman aged 80 or older with acute or convalescent COVID-19. The chain carries TRBV5-1 and TRBJ1-4, with 8 positions matching TRBD1. The CDR3 sequence is CASSPRGREEKLFF. DNA for the CDR3: TGCGCCAGCAGCCCCAGGGGGCGCGAGGAAAAACTGTTTTTT.